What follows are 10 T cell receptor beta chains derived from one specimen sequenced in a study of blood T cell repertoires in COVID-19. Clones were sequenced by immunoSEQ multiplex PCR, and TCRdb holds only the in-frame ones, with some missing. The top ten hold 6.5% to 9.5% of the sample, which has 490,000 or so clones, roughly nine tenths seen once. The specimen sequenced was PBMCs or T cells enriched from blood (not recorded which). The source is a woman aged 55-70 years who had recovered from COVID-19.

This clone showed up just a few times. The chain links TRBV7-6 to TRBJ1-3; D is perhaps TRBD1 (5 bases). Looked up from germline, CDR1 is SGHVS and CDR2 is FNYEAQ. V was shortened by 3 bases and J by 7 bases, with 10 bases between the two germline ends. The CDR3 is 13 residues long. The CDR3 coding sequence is TGTGCCAGCAGCTTCCAGGGTGAGAACACCATATATTTT. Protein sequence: CASSFQGENTIYF.

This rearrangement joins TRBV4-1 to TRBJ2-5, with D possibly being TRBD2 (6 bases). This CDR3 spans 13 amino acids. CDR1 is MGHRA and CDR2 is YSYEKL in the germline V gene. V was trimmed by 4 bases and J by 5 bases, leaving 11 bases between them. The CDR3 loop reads CASSRRGAETQYF. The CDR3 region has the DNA TGCGCCAGCAGCCGGCGGGGCGCGGAGACCCAGTACTTC.

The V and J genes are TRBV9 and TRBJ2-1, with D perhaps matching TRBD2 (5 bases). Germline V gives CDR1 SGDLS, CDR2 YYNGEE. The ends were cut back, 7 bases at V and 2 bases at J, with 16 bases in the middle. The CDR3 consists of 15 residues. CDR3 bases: TGTGCCAGCTCACCCCTAGAGGGAACCTACAATGAGCAGTTCTTC. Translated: CASSPLEGTYNEQFF.

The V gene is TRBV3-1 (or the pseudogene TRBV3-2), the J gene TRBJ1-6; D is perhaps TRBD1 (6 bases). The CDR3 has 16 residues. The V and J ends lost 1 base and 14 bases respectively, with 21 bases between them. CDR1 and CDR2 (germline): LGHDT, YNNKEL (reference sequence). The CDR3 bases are TGTGCCAGCAGCCAAGGGGGGACACAAAATTTGGGGGCCCTCCACTTT. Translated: CASSQGGTQNLGALHF.

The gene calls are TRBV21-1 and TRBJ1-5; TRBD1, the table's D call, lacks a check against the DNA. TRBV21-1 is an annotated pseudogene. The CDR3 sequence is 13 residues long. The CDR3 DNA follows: TGTGCCAGCAGCAAAGTAGGGGATCAGCCCCAGCATTTT. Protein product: CASSKVGDQPQHF.

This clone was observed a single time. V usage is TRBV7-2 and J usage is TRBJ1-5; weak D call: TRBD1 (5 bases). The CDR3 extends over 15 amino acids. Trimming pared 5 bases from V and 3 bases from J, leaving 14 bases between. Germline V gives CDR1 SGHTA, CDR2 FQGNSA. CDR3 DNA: TGTGCCAGCAGCCCCCGGGGGGGTTCCAATCAGCCCCAGCATTTT. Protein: CASSPRGGSNQPQHF.

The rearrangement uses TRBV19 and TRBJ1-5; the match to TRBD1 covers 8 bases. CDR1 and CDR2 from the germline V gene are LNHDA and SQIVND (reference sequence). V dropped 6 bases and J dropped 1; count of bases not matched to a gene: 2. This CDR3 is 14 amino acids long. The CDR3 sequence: CASSRGQSNQPQHF. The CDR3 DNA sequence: TGTGCCAGTAGCAGGGGGCAGAGCAATCAGCCCCAGCATTTT.

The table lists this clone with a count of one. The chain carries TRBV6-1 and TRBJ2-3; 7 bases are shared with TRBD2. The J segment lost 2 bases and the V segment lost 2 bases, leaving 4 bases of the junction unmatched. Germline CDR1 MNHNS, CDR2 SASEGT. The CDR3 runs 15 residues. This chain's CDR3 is CASSEKRGYTDTQYF. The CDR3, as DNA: TGTGCCAGCAGTGAAAAGCGGGGTTACACAGATACGCAGTATTTT.

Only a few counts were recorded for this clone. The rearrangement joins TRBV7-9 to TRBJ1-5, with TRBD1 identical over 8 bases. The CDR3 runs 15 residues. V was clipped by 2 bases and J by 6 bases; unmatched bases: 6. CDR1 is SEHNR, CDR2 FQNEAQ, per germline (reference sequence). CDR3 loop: CASSLTGGEGQPQHF. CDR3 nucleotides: TGTGCCAGCAGCTTAACAGGGGGAGAAGGTCAGCCCCAGCATTTT.

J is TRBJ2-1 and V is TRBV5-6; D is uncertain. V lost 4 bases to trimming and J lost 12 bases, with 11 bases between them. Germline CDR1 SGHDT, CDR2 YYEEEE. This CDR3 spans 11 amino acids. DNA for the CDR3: TGTGCCAGCAGCGCAGGCGTCTGGCAGTTCTTC. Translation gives CASSAGVWQFF.